This entry features one T cell receptor (beta chain) sequence. These data originate in a study of blood T cell repertoires in COVID-19. The wider study: Samples of COVID-19 (acute and convalescent) were obtained from the United States, Italy and Spain. From T cells, B-cell-depleted T cells, or PBMCs came the material, which was cDNA or gDNA.

V was shortened by 6 bases and J by 0 bases, with 8 bases between the two germline ends. This CDR3 contains 14 residues. CDR1 and CDR2 (germline): SNHLY, FYNNEI. As handled by the study authors: Estimation of nucleated cell counts relied on the amplification of reference gene primers. Data came from immunoSEQ multiplex PCR; TCRdb stores just in-frame clones and leaves some out. The DNA was the basis for D and trimming; V, J and clone size are from that table. This repertoire shows about 160,000 clones, more than 65% found once; its top ten account for roughly a tenth. The origin of this receptor is an elderly woman with active or convalescent COVID-19. Sample: peripheral blood. The rearrangement joins TRBV2 to TRBJ2-2; no firm D call. This chain's CDR3 is CASSLEANTGELFF. The CDR3, as DNA: TGTGCCAGCAGCCTAGAGGCGAACACCGGGGAGCTGTTTTTT.